One T cell receptor beta chain is described in this entry. Its antigen is still unknown. The sample holds no much larger clone one base away, and base qualities are not on file. V sheds 4 bases and J sheds 3 bases, leaving 12 bases between their ends. The CDR3 contains 14 residues, cysteine and phenylalanine counted. Here the CDR3 DNA is all that survives: 42 bases in frame from base 1. Looking up the germline V gene yields CDR1 SGHRS and CDR2 YFSETQ. The donors belonged to the validation cohort of about 120 subjects, which was separate from the approximately 700-subject first cohort. The protocol used for the library was the immunoSEQ multiplex PCR assay. On the authors' methods: To diagnose cytomegalovirus status from the catalog of TCR beta chain sequences, a statistical classification framework was built. TCRdb re-hosts the immuneACCESS table, in-frame sequences only. Its copies lack some clones; in the studies checked, an unresolved V gene accounts for under half of them, and the cause for the rest is not known. V and J calls and clone size follow that table, whereas D and trimming were derived from the DNA. In all, the sample holds 100,000 to 150,000 clones, and about nine tenths of those were seen once. The ten largest clonotypes hold 1.5% to 2% of the sample.

These data are taken from a study of cytomegalovirus exposure and HLA in healthy donors (dated by TCRdb to about 2017). In terms of the full investigation: According to a later analysis, the 120 or so validation repertoires were produced on the same platform as the 666 repertoires of the first cohort. The study aimed to test whether signatures of past pathogen exposure could be identified by cataloging public T cell receptors. High-throughput TCR immunosequencing, statistical association of individual TCRs with disease status, and machine learning were combined to predict cytomegalovirus infection status. A separate validation cohort of roughly 120 different subjects was used in addition to the 666-subject first cohort. The paper as a whole reports these results and caveats: Cytomegalovirus status was reported to be diagnosed by the classifier with high specificity and sensitivity in both the original and validation cohorts. In the study, about 150 TCR beta chains were listed as associated with cytomegalovirus. It was suggested by the authors that the approach could potentially be generalized to other disease states and immunological phenotypes. Subsequent analysis determined that TCRs grouped into clusters in the first cohort also showed a tendency toward co-occurrence across the 90 to 150 validation repertoires, and 94% of cluster scores exceeded 0. The validation cohort had no HLA typing available for a later analysis, so co-occurrence within that cohort was assessed over all 110 or so repertoires. Three of the identified cytomegalovirus-associated TCR beta chains were confirmed in vitro to be specific for cytomegalovirus antigens. Most TCR sequences were seen in very few donors, while some public TCRs were found in many individuals.

Material: PBMCs. The sequence is built from TRBV5-1 and TRBJ2-3, with the D gene not confidently named. The source of this sequence is a woman between 18 and 29 years old in good health and CMV-seronegative. The CDR3 protein sequence reads: CASSLETITDTQYF. The bases are TGCGCCAGCAGCCTAGAAACGATAACAGATACGCAGTATTTT.